The clone carrying this T cell receptor beta chain has a handful of counts. The antigen is unknown. The second PCR ran roughly 6 to 11 cycles with a sample-barcoded 5' primer and J-beta primers. TCRdb itself ran the 5' RACE reads through MiXCR, one entry per CDR3 protein. The sample lists about 1.6 million distinct CDR3 sequences, 30% to 35% occurring once. Peripheral blood was drawn, roughly 10 milliliters per donor. The data were obtained in a study of blood T cells in healthy people across ages. As for the study in general: Capture via template switching afforded approximately one barcoded beta molecule per two T cells. Broader study findings: Per-million-T-cell TCR beta diversity fell roughly linearly with age. Compared with aged donors, long-lived donors showed fewer expanded clones, suggesting selection.

Sequencing was done on a sample of blood. The clonotype comes from a woman aged 30 to 39 in good health.

This CDR3 reads CASSPPHGRGKDNEQFF. The CDR3 DNA reads TGTGCCAGCAGCCCCCCCCACGGGAGAGGCAAAGACAATGAGCAGTTCTTC. This chain joins TRBV7-6 and TRBJ2-1; D is possibly TRBD2 (6 bases). V was clipped by 5 bases and J by 5 bases, with 22 bases between them. This CDR3 is built from 17 residues. CDR1 is SGHVS and CDR2 is FNYEAQ in the germline V gene.